The 19 T cell receptor beta chains reported below all come from one sample, sequenced in a study of T cell repertoires in cytomegalovirus infection. In TCRdb, the reads were re-called with MiXCR into one record per CDR3 protein. There are roughly 860,000 distinct CDR3 sequences in the sample; 32% occur only once, and under 15% lies in the top ten. These TCRs' antigens remain unknown. Source: cultured CD8+ T cells from PBMCs, taken from culture after CMV antigen stimulation. Receptors originate from a human donor in good health (CMV status not recorded). Some clones in this sample may be carry-over from other donors' samples.

The chain joins TRBV2 to TRBJ1-2, with D perhaps TRBD1 (6 bases). The CDR3 loop spans 11 amino acids. Trimming took 6 bases from V and 10 from J, leaving 12 bases between them. The germline CDR1 and CDR2 sequences are SNHLY and FYNNEI. DNA of the CDR3: TGTGCCAGCAGACACAGGGACGACTACACCTTC. Its protein is CASRHRDDYTF.

This clonotype was observed a handful of times. The chain links TRBV5-5 to TRBJ1-2; 9 bases map to TRBD1. The CDR3 spans 13 residues. The J segment lost 8 bases and the V segment lost 2 bases, leaving 4 bases of the junction unmatched. Germline V gene lookup returns CDR1 SGHKS and CDR2 YYEKEE (reference sequence). CDR3: CASSFTGGEGYTF. The DNA of the CDR3 is TGTGCCAGCAGCTTCACAGGGGGCGAAGGCTACACCTTC.

The V and J genes are TRBV4-3 and TRBJ2-5; D not certain. From germline, CDR1 is LGHNA and CDR2 YSLEER. V dropped 4 bases and J dropped 0 bases, with 15 bases sitting between them. This CDR3 region has 16 residues. The CDR3, as DNA: TGCGCCAGCAGCCCGAGTGAGACACCGTACCAAGAGACCCAGTACTTC. It translates to CASSPSETPYQETQYF.

The V and J genes are TRBV27 and TRBJ1-6, with 7 nucleotides matching TRBD1. The CDR3 is 14 residues long. Germline assignment: CDR1 MNHEY and CDR2 SMNVEV (reference sequence). V gave up 7 bases and J gave up 6 bases; unmatched junction bases: 6. CDR3 nucleotides: TGTGCCAGCACCATCGACAGGGTTAATTCACCCCTCCACTTT. Its protein product is CASTIDRVNSPLHF.

The chain employs TRBV2 and TRBJ2-2; 7 bases line up with TRBD1. V lost 4 bases to trimming and J lost 0 bases; unmatched junction nucleotides: 8. Per germline, CDR1 SNHLY and CDR2 FYNNEI. There are 17 residues in the CDR3. The CDR3 is CASSGSTGPANTGELFF. In DNA form, the CDR3 reads TGTGCCAGCAGTGGGTCGACAGGGCCCGCGAACACCGGGGAGCTGTTTTTT.

This clonotype was counted at least ten times. V and J are TRBV7-9 and TRBJ1-2, with D possibly being TRBD1 (6 bases). The V and J ends lost 4 bases and 0 bases respectively, with 9 bases between them. The germline V gene has CDR1 SEHNR and CDR2 FQNEAQ (reference sequence). The CDR3 sequence is 14 residues long. CDR3 protein: CASSSDSPNYGYTF. In DNA, the CDR3 is TGTGCCAGCAGCTCGGACAGCCCTAACTATGGCTACACCTTC.

There are a few counts of this clonotype. The chain links TRBV7-9 to TRBJ2-7; D is undetermined. The V and J ends lost 1 base and 5 bases respectively, with 12 bases between them. Germline CDR1 SEHNR, CDR2 FQNEAQ (reference sequence). CDR3 length: 14 amino acids. The DNA for the CDR3 is TGTGCCAGCAGCTTAGAGGGCGACGTACACGAGCAGTACTTC. Amino acid sequence: CASSLEGDVHEQYF.

V usage is TRBV19 and J usage is TRBJ1-5; weak D call: TRBD1 (6 bases). CDR3 length: 15 amino acids. The V end was cut by 5 bases, the J end by 0 bases, with 11 bases between. In germline, CDR1 is LNHDA, CDR2 SQIVND (reference sequence). In DNA, the CDR3 is TGTGCCAGTAGTGGGGGGCGTCTTAGCAATCAGCCCCAGCATTTT. It translates to CASSGGRLSNQPQHF.

This clonotype occurred many times. V gene TRBV7-8 combines with J gene TRBJ2-7, with 10 nucleotides matching TRBD2. The CDR3 has 15 amino acids. The V gene end was trimmed by 4 bases and the J gene end by 2 bases; junction bases not matched to a gene: 5. The germline V gene has CDR1 SGHVS and CDR2 FQNEAQ. The CDR3 DNA sequence: TGTGCCAGCAGCTCTAGCGGGGGCATCGCCTACGAGCAGTACTTC. Encoded protein: CASSSSGGIAYEQYF.

This clonotype showed up just a few times. CDR3 sequence (DNA): TGTGCCAGCGGAATATCATGGCAAGAGGACAATGAGCAGTTCTTC. Its protein product is CASGISWQEDNEQFF. V is TRBV25-1 and J is TRBJ2-1; D ambiguous. Trimming cost V 8 bases and J 5 bases, with 19 bases left between them. CDR3 size: 15 residues. Germline CDR1 MGHDK, CDR2 SYGVNS.

The chain carries TRBV6-6 and TRBJ2-7; a possible D gene is TRBD2 (7 bases). In germline, CDR1 is MNHNY, CDR2 SVGAGI (reference sequence). V lost 0 bases and J 2 bases, leaving 11 bases between the germline ends. The CDR3 spans 15 residues. CDR3 amino acids: CASSYSAGAAYEQYV. CDR3 DNA sequence: TGTGCCAGCAGTTACTCTGCGGGGGCGGCCTACGAGCAGTACGTC.

The chain employs TRBV18 and TRBJ2-7, with 12 bases matching TRBD2. The junction had 9 bases not matched to a gene; V was cut back by 6 bases and J by 0 bases. The germline gives CDR1 KGHSH, CDR2 LQKENI. CDR3 length: 17 residues. CDR3 in DNA: TGTGCCAGCTCGCCGGGAGGACTAGCGGGACCCTCCTACGAGCAGTACTTC. It yields the protein CASSPGGLAGPSYEQYF. The variable domain in full, with the rest retrieved from reference TRBV18 and TRBJ2-7, is NAGVMQNPRHLVRRRGQEARLRCSPMKGHSHVYWYRQLPEEGLKFMVYLQKENIIDESGMPKERFSAEFPKEGPSILRIQQVVRGDSAAYFCASSPGGLAGPSYEQYFGPGTRLTVT.

The chain uses TRBV7-6 and TRBJ2-7; 9 bases agree with TRBD2. The CDR3 has 17 amino acids. Per the germline V gene, CDR1 is SGHVS and CDR2 is FNYEAQ. Trimming took 3 bases from V and 3 from J; bases not matched to a gene: 12. This CDR3 reads CASSFAGARGGLYEQYF. DNA for the CDR3: TGTGCCAGCAGCTTTGCAGGAGCGCGGGGGGGCCTCTACGAGCAGTACTTC.

This clonotype was detected many times. V is TRBV7-8 and J is TRBJ2-7; D uncertain. Deletions cut 3 bases from V and 3 bases from J, with 9 bases between. The CDR3 is 13 amino acids. Per the germline V gene, CDR1 is SGHVS and CDR2 is FQNEAQ. CDR3 DNA: TGTGCCAGCAGCTTCGACGGAAACTACGAGCAGTACGTC. It is translated as CASSFDGNYEQYV.

This clonotype was seen more than once but under ten times. J is TRBJ2-7 and V is TRBV28, with D perhaps given as TRBD1 or TRBD2 (5 bases each). V shed 6 bases and J shed 4 bases, with 22 bases lying between them. The CDR3 covers 16 residues. The germline V gene has CDR1 MDHEN and CDR2 SYDVKM. The CDR3 here is CASSPSGDPLGYEQYV. The CDR3, as DNA: TGTGCCAGCAGCCCAAGTGGGGACCCTCTTGGGTACGAGCAGTACGTC.

This clonotype was detected many times. V is TRBV7-9 and J is TRBJ2-5; 10 bases map to TRBD1. The CDR3 has 15 residues. From germline, CDR1 is SEHNR and CDR2 FQNEAQ (reference sequence). V was clipped by 6 bases and J by 9 bases; unmatched bases: 13. The CDR3 bases are TGTGCCAGCAGGTGGGACAGGGGAGTCAGCGGGCCCCAGTACTTC. Translation: CASRWDRGVSGPQYF.

The table lists this clonotype with a few counts. The CDR3 nucleotides are TGTGCCAGCAGTGAACGTAAACGGGACAGGATAAATGAAAAACTGTTTTTT. This sequence encodes CASSERKRDRINEKLFF. The chain recombines TRBV2 with TRBJ1-4; TRBD1 aligns across 8 bases. The germline V gene has CDR1 SNHLY and CDR2 FYNNEI. This CDR3 contains 17 residues. J gave up 5 bases and V 2 bases, and 10 bases lay outside the gene matches.

This clonotype was detected only a few times. The chain carries TRBV5-6 and TRBJ1-1; D might be TRBD1 (6 bases). The CDR3 contains 17 residues. Germline V CDR1 and CDR2: SGHDT, YYEEEE. V gave up 1 base and J gave up 1 base, with 17 bases separating them. In DNA form, the CDR3 reads TGTGCCAGCAGCTTGTCAGGGGTAGGACACGAGAACACTGAAGCTTTCTTT. This sequence encodes CASSLSGVGHENTEAFF.

Only a few counts were recorded for this clonotype. J is TRBJ1-5 and V is TRBV7-9; D might be TRBD1 (5 bases). Germline V CDR1 and CDR2: SEHNR, FQNEAQ (reference sequence). This CDR3 region has 14 residues. Trimming removed 3 bases from V and 3 bases from J, with 9 bases in between. CDR3 loop: CASSLDMNNQPQHF. CDR3 coding DNA: TGTGCCAGCAGCTTGGACATGAACAATCAGCCCCAGCATTTT.